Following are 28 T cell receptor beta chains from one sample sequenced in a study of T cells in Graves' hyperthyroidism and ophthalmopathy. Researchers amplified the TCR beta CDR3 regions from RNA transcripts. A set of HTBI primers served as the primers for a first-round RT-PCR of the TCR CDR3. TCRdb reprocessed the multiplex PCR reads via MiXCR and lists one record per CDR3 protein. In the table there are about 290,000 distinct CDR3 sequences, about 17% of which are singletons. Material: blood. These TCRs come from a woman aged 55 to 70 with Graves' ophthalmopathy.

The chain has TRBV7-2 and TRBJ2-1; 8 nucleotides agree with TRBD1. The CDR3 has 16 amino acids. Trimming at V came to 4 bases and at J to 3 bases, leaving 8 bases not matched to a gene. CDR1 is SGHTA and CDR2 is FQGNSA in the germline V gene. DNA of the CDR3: TGTGCCAGCAGCTCCGGACAGGGCATGGGCTACAATGAGCAGTTCTTC. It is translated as CASSSGQGMGYNEQFF. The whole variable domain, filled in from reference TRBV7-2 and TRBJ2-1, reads GAGVSQSPSNKVTEKGKDVELRCDPISGHTALYWYRQSLGQGLEFLIYFQGNSAPDKSGLPSDRFSAERTGGSVSTLTIQRTQQEDSAVYLCASSSGQGMGYNEQFFGPGTRLTVL.

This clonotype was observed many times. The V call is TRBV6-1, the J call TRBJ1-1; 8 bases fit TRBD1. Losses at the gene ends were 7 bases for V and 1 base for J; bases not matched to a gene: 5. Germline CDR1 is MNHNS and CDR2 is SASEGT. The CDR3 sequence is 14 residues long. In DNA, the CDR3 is TGTGCCAGCACTTTCGGGACAGGGAACACTGAAGCTTTCTTT. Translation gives CASTFGTGNTEAFF.

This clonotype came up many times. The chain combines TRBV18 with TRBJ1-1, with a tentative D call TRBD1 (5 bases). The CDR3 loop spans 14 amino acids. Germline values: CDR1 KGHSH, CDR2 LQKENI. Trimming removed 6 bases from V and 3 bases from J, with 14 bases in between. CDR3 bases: TGTGCCAGCTCCGCACTGGGGGTCGACACTGAAGCTTTCTTT. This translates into CASSALGVDTEAFF.

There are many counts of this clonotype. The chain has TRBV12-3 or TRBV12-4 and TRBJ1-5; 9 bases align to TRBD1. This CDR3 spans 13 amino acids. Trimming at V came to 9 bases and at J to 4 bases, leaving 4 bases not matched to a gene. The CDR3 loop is CASMGQGNQPQHF. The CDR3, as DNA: TGTGCCAGTATGGGACAGGGAAATCAGCCCCAGCATTTT.

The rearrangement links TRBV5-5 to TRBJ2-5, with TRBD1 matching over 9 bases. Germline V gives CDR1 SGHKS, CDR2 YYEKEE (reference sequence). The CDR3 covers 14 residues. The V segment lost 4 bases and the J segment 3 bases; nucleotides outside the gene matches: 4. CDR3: CASSKQGAKETQYF. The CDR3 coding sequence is TGTGCCAGCAGCAAACAGGGGGCAAAAGAGACCCAGTACTTC.

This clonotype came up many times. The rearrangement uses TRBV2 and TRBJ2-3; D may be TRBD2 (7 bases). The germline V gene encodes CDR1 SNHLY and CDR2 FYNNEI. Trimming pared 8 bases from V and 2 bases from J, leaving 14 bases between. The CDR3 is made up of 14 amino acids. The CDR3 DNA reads TGTGCCAGCGAGGGGGGGGTTACCACAGATACGCAGTATTTT. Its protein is CASEGGVTTDTQYF.

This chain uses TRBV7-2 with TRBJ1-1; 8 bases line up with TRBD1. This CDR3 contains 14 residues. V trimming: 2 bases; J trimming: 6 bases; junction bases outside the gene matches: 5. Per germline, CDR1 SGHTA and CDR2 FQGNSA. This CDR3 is CASSLLRQGSEAFF. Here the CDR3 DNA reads TGTGCCAGCAGCTTATTACGACAGGGGTCTGAAGCTTTCTTT.

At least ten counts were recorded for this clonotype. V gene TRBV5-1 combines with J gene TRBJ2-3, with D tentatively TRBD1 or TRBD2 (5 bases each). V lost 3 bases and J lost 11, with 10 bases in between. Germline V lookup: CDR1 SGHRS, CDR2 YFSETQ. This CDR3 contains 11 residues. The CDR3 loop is CASSWGPLQYF. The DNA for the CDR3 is TGCGCCAGCAGCTGGGGACCCTTGCAGTATTTT.

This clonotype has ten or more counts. The chain's CDR3 is CASSIGALRGFTF. Here the CDR3 DNA reads TGTGCCAGCAGCATCGGCGCGCTCAGGGGGTTCACCTTC. The chain joins TRBV7-2 to TRBJ1-2; 7 nucleotides match TRBD1. The CDR3 is 13 residues long. CDR1 SGHTA and CDR2 FQGNSA come from the germline V gene. V gave up 5 bases and J gave up 13 bases; unmatched junction bases: 13.

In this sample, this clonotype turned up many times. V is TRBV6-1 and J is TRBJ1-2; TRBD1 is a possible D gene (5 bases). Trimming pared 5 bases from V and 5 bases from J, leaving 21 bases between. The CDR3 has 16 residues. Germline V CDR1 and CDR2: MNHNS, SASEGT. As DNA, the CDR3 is TGTGCCAGCAGTTATTACTCCGACAGTGCCCGTTATGGCTACACCTTC. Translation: CASSYYSDSARYGYTF.

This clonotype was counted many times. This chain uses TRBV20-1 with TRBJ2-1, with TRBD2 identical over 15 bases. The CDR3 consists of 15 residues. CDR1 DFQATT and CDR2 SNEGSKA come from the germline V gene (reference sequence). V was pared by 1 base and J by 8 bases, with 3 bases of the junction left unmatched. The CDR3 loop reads CSARGTSGRGDEQFF. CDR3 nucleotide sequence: TGCAGTGCTAGAGGGACTAGCGGGAGGGGGGATGAGCAGTTCTTC.

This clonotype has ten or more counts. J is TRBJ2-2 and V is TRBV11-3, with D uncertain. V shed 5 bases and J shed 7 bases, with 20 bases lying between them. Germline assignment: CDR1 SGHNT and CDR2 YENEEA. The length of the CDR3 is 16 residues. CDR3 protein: CASSNPPGQFNGELFF. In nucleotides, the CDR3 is TGTGCCAGCAGCAACCCCCCCGGGCAGTTCAACGGGGAGCTGTTTTTT.

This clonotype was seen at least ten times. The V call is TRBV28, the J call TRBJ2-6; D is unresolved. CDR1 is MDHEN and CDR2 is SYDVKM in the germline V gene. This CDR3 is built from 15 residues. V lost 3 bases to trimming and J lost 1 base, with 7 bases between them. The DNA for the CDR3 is TGTGCCAGCAGTTTTCGGATATCTGGGGCCAACGTCCTGACTTTC. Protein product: CASSFRISGANVLTF.

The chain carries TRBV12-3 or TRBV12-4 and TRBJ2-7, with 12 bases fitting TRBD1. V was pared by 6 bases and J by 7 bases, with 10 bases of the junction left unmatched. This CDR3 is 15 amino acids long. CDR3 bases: TGTGCCAGCAGCCGTACGGGACAGGGGGCGTCGGAGCAGTACTTC. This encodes CASSRTGQGASEQYF.

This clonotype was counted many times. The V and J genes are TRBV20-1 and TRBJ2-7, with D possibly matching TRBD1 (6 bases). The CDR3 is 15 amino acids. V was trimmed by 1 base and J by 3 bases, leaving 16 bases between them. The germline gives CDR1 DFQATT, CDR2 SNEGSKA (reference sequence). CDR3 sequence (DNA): TGCAGTGCTAGAGGGGAAGGGGGTGTAAGCTACGAGCAGTACTTC. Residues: CSARGEGGVSYEQYF.

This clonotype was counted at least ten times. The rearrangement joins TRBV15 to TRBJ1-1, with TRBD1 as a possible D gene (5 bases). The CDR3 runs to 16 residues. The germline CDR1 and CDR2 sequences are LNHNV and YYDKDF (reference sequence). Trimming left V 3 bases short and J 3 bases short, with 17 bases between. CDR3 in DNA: TGTGCCACCAGCAGCGAAAGCAGGGTCTCAGACACTGAAGCTTTCTTT. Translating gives CATSSESRVSDTEAFF.

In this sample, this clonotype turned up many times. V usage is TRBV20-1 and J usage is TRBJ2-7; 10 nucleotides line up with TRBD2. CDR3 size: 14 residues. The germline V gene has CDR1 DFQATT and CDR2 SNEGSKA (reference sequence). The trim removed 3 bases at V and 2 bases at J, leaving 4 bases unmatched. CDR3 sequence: CSARGLAGAYEQYF. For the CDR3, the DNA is TGCAGTGCTAGGGGGCTAGCGGGAGCCTACGAGCAGTACTTC.

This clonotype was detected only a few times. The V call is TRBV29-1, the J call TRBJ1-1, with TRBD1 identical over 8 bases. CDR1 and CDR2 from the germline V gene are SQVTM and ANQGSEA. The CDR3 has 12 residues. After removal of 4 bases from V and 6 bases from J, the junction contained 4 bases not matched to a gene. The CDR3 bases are TGCAGCGTTGCTCAGGGGGCGGCTGAAGCTTTCTTT. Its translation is CSVAQGAAEAFF.

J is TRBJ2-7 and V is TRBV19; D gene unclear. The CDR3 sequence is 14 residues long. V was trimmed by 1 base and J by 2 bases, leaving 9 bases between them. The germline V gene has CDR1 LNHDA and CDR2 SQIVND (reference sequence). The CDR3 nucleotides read TGTGCCAGTAGTATAGTCGGAGCTACCTACGAGCAGTACTTC. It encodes CASSIVGATYEQYF.

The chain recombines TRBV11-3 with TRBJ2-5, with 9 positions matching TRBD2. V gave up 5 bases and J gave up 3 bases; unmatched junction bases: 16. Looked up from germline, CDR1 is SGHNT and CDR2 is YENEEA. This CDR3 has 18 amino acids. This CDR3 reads CASSPGAGGPRTKETQYF. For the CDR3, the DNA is TGTGCCAGCAGCCCAGGGGCGGGGGGGCCCCGGACCAAAGAGACCCAGTACTTC.

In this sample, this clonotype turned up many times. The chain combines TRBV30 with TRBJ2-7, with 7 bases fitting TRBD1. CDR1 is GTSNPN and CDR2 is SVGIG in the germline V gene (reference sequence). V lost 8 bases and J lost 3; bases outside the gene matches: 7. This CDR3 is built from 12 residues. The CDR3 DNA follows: TGTGCCACCAGGACAGGAGGCTACGAGCAGTACTTC. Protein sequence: CATRTGGYEQYF. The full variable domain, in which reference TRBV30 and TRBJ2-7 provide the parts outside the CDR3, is SQTIHQWPATLVQPVGSPLSLECTVEGTSNPNLYWYRQAAGRGLQLLFYSVGIGQISSEVPQNLSASRPQDRQFILSSKKLLLSDSGFYLCATRTGGYEQYFGPGTRLTVT.

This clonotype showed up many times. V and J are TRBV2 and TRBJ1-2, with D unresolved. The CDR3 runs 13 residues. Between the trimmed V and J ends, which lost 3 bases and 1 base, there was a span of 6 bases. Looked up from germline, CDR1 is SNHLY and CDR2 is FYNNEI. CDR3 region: CASSDYSNYGYTF. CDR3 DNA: TGTGCCAGCAGTGATTACAGTAACTATGGCTACACCTTC.

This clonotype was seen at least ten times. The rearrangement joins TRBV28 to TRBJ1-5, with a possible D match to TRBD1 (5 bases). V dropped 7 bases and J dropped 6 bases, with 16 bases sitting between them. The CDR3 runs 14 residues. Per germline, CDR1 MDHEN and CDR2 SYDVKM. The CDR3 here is CASNAANGGQPQHF. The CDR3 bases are TGTGCCAGCAATGCCGCCAATGGGGGTCAGCCCCAGCATTTT.

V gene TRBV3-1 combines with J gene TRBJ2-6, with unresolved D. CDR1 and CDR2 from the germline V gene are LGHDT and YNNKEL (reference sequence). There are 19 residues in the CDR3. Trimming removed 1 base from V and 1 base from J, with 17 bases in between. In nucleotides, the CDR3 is TGTGCCAGCAGCCAAGTCGTCCCGGCTTTCAGGTCTGGGGCCAACGTCCTGACTTTC. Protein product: CASSQVVPAFRSGANVLTF. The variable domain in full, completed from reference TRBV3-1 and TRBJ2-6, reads DTAVSQTPKYLVTQMGNDKSIKCEQNLGHDTMYWYKQDSKKFLKIMFSYNNKELIINETVPNRFSPKSPDKAHLNLHINSLELGDSAVYFCASSQVVPAFRSGANVLTFGAGSRLTVL.

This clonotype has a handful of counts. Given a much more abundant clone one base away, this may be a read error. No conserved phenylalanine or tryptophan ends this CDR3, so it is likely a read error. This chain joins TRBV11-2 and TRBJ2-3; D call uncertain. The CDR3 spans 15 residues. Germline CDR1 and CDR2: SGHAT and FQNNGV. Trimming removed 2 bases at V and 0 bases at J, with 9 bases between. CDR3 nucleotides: TGTGCCAGCAGCTTACGAAGACCCAGCACAGATACGCAGTATTAT. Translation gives CASSLRRPSTDTQYY.

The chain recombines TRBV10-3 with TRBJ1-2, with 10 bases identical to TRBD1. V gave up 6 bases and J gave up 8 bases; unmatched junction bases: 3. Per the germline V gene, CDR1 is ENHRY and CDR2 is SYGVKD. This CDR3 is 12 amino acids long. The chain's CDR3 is CAIRGQGSGYTF. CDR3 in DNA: TGTGCCATCAGGGGACAGGGGAGCGGCTACACCTTC.

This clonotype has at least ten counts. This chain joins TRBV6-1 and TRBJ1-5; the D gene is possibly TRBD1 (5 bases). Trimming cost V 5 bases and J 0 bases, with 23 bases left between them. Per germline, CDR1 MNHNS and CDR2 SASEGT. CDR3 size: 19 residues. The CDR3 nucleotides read TGTGCCAGCAGTCAACCGGGACGGAACATCTTTTATAGCAATCAGCCCCAGCATTTT. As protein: CASSQPGRNIFYSNQPQHF.

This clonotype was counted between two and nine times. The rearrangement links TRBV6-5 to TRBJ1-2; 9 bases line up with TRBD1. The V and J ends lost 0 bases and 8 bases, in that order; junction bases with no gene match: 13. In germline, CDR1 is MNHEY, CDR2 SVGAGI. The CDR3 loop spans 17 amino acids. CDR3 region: CASSYSVSSGTGSGYTF. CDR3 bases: TGTGCCAGCAGTTACTCGGTGTCTTCCGGGACAGGGAGCGGCTACACCTTC.